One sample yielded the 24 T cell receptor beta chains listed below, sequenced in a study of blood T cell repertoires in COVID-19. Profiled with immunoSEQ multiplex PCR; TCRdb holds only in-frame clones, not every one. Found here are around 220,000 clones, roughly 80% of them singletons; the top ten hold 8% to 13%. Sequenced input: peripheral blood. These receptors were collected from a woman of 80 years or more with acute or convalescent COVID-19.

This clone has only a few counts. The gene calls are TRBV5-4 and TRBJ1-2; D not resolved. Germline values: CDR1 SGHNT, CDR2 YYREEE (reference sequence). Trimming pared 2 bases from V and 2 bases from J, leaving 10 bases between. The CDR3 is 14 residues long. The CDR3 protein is CASSFIFQNYGYTF. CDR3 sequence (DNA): TGTGCCAGCAGCTTTATCTTCCAGAACTATGGCTACACCTTC.

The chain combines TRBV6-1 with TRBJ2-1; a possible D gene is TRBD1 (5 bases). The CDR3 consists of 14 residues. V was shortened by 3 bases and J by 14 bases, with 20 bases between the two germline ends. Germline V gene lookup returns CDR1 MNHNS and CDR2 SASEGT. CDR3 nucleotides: TGTGCCAGCAGTGAGTGGACGACAGTGGCTGACAAGTTCTTC. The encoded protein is CASSEWTTVADKFF.

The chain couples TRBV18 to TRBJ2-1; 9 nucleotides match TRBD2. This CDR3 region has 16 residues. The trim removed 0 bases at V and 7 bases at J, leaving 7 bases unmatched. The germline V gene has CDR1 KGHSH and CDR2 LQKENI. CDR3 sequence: CASSPPTGLAGNEQFF. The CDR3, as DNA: TGTGCCAGCTCACCACCCACGGGACTAGCCGGTAATGAGCAGTTCTTC.

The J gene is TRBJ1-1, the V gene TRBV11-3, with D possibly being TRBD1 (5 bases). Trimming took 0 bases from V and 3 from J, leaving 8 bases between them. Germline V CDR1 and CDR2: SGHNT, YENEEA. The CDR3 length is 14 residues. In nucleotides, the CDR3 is TGTGCCAGCAGCTTAGATTCAGGGTACACTGAAGCTTTCTTT. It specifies CASSLDSGYTEAFF.

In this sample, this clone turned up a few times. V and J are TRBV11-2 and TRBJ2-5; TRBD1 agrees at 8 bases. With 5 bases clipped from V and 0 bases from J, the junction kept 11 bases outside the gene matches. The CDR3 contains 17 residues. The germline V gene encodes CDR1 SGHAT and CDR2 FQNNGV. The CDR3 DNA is TGTGCCAGCAGCCAATATACAGGGGGAGTAAACCAAGAGACCCAGTACTTC. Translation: CASSQYTGGVNQETQYF. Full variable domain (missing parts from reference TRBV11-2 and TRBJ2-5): EAGVAQSPRYKIIEKRQSVAFWCNPISGHATLYWYQQILGQGPKLLIQFQNNGVVDDSQLPKDRFSAERLKGVDSTLKIQPAKLEDSAVYLCASSQYTGGVNQETQYFGPGTRLLVL.

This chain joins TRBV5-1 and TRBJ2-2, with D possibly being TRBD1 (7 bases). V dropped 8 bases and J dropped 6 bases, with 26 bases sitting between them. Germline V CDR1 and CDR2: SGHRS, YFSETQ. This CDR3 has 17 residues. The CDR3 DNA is TGCGCCAGACCAGGGGGGCGCGGTGGCGATCCCGCCGGGGAGCTGTTTTTT. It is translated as CARPGGRGGDPAGELFF.

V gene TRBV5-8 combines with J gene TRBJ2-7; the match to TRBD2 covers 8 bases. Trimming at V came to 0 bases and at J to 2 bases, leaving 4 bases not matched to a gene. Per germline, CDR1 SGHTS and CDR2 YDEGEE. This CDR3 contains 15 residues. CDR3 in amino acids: CASSLAGGTPYEQYF. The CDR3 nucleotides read TGTGCCAGCAGCTTGGCGGGGGGGACCCCCTACGAGCAGTACTTC. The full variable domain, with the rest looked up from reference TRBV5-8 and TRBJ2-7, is EAGVTQSPTHLIKTRGQQATLRCSPISGHTSVYWYQQALGLGLQFLLWYDEGEERNRGNFPPRFSGRQFPNYSSELNVNALELEDSALYLCASSLAGGTPYEQYFGPGTRLTVT.

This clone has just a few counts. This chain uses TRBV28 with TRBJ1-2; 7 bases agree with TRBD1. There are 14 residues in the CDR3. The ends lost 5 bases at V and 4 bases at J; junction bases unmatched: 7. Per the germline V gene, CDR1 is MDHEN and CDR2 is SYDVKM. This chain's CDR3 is CASSRQGRFYGYTF. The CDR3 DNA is TGTGCCAGCAGTCGACAGGGACGGTTCTATGGCTACACCTTC.

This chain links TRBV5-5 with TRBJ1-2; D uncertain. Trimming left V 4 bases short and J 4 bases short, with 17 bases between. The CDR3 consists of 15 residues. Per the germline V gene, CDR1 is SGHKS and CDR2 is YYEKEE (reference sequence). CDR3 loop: CASSATGSGAYGYTF. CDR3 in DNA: TGTGCCAGCAGCGCAACCGGATCCGGAGCCTATGGCTACACCTTC.

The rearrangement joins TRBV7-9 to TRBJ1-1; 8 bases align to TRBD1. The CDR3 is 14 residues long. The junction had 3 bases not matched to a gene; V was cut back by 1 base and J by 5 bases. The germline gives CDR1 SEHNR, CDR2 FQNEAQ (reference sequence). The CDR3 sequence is CASSLVTGETEAFF. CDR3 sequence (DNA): TGTGCCAGCAGCTTAGTGACAGGGGAGACTGAAGCTTTCTTT.

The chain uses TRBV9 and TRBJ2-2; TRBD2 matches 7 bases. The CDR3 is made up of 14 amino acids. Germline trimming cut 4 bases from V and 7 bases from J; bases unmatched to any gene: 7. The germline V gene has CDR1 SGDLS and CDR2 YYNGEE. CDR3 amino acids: CASSYEGGNGELFF. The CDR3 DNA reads TGTGCCAGCAGCTACGAGGGAGGGAACGGGGAGCTGTTTTTT.

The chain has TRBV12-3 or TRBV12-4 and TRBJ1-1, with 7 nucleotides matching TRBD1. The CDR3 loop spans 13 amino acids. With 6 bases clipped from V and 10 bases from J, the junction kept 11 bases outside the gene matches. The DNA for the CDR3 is TGTGCCAGCAGCCGGACAGGAGCCCATGCAGCTTTCTTT. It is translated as CASSRTGAHAAFF.

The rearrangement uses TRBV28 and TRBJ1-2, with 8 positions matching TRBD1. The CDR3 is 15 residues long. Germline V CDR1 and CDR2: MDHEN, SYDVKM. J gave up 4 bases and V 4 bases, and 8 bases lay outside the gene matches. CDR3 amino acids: CASSSPWTGIYGYTF. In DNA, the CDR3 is TGTGCCAGCAGTTCCCCCTGGACAGGGATCTATGGCTACACCTTC.

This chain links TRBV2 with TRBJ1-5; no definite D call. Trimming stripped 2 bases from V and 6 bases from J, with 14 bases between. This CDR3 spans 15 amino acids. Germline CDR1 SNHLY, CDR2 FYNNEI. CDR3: CASSERGKPGQPQHF. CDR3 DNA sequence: TGTGCCAGCAGTGAACGCGGCAAGCCGGGTCAGCCCCAGCATTTT.

In DNA, the CDR3 is TGTGCCAGCATCCCGGGACAGGGAAACACTGAAGCTTTCTTT. Amino acid sequence: CASIPGQGNTEAFF. This chain uses TRBV3-1 (or the pseudogene TRBV3-2) with TRBJ1-1; 9 bases line up with TRBD1. CDR1 and CDR2 from the germline V gene are LGHDT and YNNKEL (reference sequence). Unmatched junction bases numbered 5, after V lost 7 bases and J lost 2 bases. The CDR3 length is 14 residues.

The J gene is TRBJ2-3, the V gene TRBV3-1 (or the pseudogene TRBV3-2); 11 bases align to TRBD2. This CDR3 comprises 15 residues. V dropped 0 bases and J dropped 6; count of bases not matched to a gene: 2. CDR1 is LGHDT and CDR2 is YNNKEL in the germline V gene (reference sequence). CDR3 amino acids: CASSQEASGGDTQYF. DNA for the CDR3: TGTGCCAGCAGCCAAGAGGCTAGCGGGGGGGATACGCAGTATTTT.

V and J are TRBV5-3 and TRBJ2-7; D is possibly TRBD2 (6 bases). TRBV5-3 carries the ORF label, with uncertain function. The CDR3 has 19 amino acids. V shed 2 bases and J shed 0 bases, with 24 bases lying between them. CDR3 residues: CARSLKPPCSGKVSYEQYF. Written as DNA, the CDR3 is TGTGCCAGAAGCTTAAAACCACCGTGTAGCGGAAAAGTCTCCTACGAGCAGTACTTC.

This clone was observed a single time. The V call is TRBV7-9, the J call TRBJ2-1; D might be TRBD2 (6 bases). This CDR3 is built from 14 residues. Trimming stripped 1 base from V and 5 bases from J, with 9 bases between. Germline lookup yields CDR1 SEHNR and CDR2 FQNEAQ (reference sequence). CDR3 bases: TGTGCCAGCAGCTTAGGGCGGGGTAACAATGAGCAGTTCTTC. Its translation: CASSLGRGNNEQFF.

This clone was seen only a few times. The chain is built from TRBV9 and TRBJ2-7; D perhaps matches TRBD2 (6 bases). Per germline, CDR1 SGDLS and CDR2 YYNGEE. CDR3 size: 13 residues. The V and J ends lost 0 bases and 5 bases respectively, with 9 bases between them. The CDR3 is CASSVVPGDEQYF. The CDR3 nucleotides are TGTGCCAGCAGCGTAGTCCCGGGGGACGAGCAGTACTTC.

The CDR3 spells CASKPQGADGYTF. The CDR3 DNA reads TGTGCCAGTAAGCCGCAGGGGGCGGATGGCTACACCTTC. The V gene is TRBV19, the J gene TRBJ1-2; 8 bases match TRBD1. CDR1 is LNHDA and CDR2 is SQIVND in the germline V gene (reference sequence). There are 13 residues in the CDR3. The V segment lost 7 bases and the J segment 6 bases; nucleotides outside the gene matches: 7.

The CDR3 nucleotides read TGTGCCTGGAGTGTACAGGTGAATAACTATGGCTACACCTTC. It yields the protein CAWSVQVNNYGYTF. The rearrangement links TRBV30 to TRBJ1-2; TRBD1 is a possible D gene (5 bases). The V end lost 0 bases, the J end lost 1 base, and 9 bases lay between the germline ends. Germline assignment: CDR1 GTSNPN and CDR2 SVGIG (reference sequence). The CDR3 is made up of 14 amino acids. The full variable domain, completed using reference TRBV30 and TRBJ1-2, is SQTIHQWPATLVQPVGSPLSLECTVEGTSNPNLYWYRQAAGRGLQLLFYSVGIGQISSEVPQNLSASRPQDRQFILSSKKLLLSDSGFYLCAWSVQVNNYGYTFGSGTRLTVV.

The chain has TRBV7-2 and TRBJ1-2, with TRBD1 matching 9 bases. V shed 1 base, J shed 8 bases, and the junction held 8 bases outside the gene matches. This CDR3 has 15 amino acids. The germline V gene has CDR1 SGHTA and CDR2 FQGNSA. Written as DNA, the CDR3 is TGTGCCAGCAGCTTAGTCTCGGGACAGGGTCGCGGCTACACCTTC. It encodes CASSLVSGQGRGYTF. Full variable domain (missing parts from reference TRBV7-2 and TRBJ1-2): GAGVSQSPSNKVTEKGKDVELRCDPISGHTALYWYRQSLGQGLEFLIYFQGNSAPDKSGLPSDRFSAERTGGSVSTLTIQRTQQEDSAVYLCASSLVSGQGRGYTFGSGTRLTVV.

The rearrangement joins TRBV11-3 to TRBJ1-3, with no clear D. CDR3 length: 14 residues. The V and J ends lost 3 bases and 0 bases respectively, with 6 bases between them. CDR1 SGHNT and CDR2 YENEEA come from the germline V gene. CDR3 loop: CASSFLYSGNTIYF. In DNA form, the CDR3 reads TGTGCCAGCAGCTTCCTTTACTCTGGAAACACCATATATTTT.

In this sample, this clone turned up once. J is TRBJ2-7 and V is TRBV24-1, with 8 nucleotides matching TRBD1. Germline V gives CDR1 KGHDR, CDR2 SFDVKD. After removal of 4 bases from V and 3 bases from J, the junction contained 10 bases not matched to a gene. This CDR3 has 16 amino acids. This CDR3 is CATSDGQGAGYYEQYF. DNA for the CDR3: TGTGCCACCAGTGACGGTCAGGGGGCCGGCTACTACGAGCAGTACTTC.